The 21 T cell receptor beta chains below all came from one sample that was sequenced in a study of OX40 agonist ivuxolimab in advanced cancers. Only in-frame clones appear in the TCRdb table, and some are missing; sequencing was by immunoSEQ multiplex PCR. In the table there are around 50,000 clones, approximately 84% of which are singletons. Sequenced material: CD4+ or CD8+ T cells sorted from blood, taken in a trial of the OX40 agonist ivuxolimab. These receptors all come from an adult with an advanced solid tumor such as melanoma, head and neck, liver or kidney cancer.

The CDR3 DNA reads as TGTGCCAGCAGTTCCGGACAGGCAAGGGAGACCCAGTACTTC. The encoded protein is CASSSGQARETQYF. The rearrangement uses TRBV6-5 and TRBJ2-5; 7 bases agree with TRBD1. Germline loops: CDR1 MNHEY, CDR2 SVGAGI. The ends lost 4 bases at V and 5 bases at J; junction bases unmatched: 7. The CDR3 consists of 14 residues.

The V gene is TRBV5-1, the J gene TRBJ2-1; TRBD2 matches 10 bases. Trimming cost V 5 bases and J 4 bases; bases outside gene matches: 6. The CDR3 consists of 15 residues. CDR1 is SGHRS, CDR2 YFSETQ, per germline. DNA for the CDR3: TGCGCCAGCAGTGCTGGGACTAGCGCTTACAATGAGCAGTTCTTC. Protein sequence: CASSAGTSAYNEQFF.

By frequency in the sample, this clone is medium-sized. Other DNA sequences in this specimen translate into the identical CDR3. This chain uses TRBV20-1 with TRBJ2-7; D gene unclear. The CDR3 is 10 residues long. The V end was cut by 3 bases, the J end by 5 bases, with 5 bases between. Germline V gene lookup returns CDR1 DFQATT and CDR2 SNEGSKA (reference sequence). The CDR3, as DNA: TGCAGTGCTAGTGATCACGAGCAGTACTTC. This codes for CSASDHEQYF.

In nucleotides, the CDR3 is TGTGCCACCAGCAGAGATAGCGGGGGCTGGGAGCGTAATTCACCCCTCCACTTT. Translating it yields CATSRDSGGWERNSPLHF. V usage is TRBV15 and J usage is TRBJ1-6; D might be TRBD1 (6 bases). From germline, CDR1 is LNHNV and CDR2 YYDKDF (reference sequence). The CDR3 length is 18 residues. Trimming shortened V by 0 bases and J by 6 bases, and 18 bases separated the two germline ends.

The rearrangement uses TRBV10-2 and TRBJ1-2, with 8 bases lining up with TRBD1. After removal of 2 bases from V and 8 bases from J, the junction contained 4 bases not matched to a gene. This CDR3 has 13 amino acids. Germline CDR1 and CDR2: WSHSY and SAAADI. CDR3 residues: CASSENRGGGYTF. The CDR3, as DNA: TGCGCCAGCAGTGAGAACAGGGGGGGAGGCTACACCTTC.

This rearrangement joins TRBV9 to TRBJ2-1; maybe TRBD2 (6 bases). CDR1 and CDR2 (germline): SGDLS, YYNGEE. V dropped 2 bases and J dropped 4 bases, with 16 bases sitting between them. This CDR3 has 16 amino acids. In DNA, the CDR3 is TGTGCCAGCAGCGTGGCGGGCGGGGCTAGGTACAATGAGCAGTTCTTC. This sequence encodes CASSVAGGARYNEQFF.

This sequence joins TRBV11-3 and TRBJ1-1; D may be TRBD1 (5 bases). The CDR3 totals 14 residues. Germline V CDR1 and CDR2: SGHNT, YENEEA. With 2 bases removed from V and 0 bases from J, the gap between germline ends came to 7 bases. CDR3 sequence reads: CASSLRGVNTEAFF. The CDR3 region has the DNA TGTGCCAGCAGCTTACGGGGGGTGAACACTGAAGCTTTCTTT.

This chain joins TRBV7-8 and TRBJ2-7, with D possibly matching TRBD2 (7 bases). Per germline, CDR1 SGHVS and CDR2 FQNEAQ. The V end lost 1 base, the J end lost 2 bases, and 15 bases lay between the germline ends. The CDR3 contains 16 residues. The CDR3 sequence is CASSLGFGGLAYEQYF. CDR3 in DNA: TGTGCCAGCAGCTTAGGTTTCGGGGGGCTTGCCTACGAGCAGTACTTC. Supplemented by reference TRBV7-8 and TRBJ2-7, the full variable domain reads GAGVSQSPRYKVAKRGQDVALRCDPISGHVSLFWYQQALGQGPEFLTYFQNEAQLDKSGLPSDRFFAERPEGSVSTLKIQRTQQEDSAVYLCASSLGFGGLAYEQYFGPGTRLTVT.

CDR3 DNA: TGTGCCAGCAGCCCCCCGGGACTCGTCGATACGCAGTATTTT. Amino acids: CASSPPGLVDTQYF. V usage is TRBV11-3 and J usage is TRBJ2-3, with D perhaps matching TRBD2 (6 bases). V was shortened by 5 bases and J by 6 bases, with 15 bases between the two germline ends. This CDR3 region has 14 residues. The V gene's germline CDR1 is SGHNT and CDR2 YENEEA.

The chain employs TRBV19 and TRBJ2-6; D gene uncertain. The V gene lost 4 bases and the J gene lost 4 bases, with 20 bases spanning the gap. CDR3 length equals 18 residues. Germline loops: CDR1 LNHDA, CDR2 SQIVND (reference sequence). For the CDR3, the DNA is TGTGCCAGTAGTACCGACGCGTTTTCGACTTCGGGGGCCAACGTCCTGACTTTC. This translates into CASSTDAFSTSGANVLTF. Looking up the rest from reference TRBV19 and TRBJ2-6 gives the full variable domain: DGGITQSPKYLFRKEGQNVTLSCEQNLNHDAMYWYRQDPGQGLRLIYYSQIVNDFQKGDIAEGYSVSREKKESFPLTVTSAQKNPTAFYLCASSTDAFSTSGANVLTFGAGSRLTVL.

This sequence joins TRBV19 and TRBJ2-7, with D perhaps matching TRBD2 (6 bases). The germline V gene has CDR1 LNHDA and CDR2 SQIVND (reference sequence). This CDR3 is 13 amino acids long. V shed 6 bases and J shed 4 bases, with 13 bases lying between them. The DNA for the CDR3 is TGTGCCAGTAGGACCCCTGGGGGGTACGAGCAGTACTTC. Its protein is CASRTPGGYEQYF.

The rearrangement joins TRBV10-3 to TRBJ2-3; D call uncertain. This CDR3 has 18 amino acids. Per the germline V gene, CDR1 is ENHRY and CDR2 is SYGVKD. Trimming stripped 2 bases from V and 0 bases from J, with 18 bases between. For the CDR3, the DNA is TGTGCCATCAGTGAGAGGTCAGTTGGCGGATCTAGCACAGATACGCAGTATTTT. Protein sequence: CAISERSVGGSSTDTQYF.

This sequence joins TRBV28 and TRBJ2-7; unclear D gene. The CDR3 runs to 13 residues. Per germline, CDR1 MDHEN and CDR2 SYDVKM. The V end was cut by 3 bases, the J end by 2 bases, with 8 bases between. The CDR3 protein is CASSLRDTYEQYF. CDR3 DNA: TGTGCCAGCAGTTTGCGTGACACCTACGAGCAGTACTTC.

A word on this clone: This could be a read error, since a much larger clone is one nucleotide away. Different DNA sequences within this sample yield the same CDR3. CDR3 protein: CASSLGDRVREDTQYF. DNA of the CDR3: TGTGCCAGCAGCTTAGGAGACAGGGTCCGCGAAGATACGCAGTATTTT. The chain has TRBV11-3 and TRBJ2-3; 7 bases map to TRBD1. The CDR3 contains 16 residues. V trimming: 1 base; J trimming: 5 bases; junction bases outside the gene matches: 9. Germline V gives CDR1 SGHNT, CDR2 YENEEA.

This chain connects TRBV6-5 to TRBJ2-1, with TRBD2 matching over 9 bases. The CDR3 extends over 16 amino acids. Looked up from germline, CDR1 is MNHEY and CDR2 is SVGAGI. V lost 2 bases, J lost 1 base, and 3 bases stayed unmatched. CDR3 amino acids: CASSYLSGSSYNEQFF. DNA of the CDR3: TGTGCCAGCAGTTACCTTAGCGGGAGTTCCTACAATGAGCAGTTCTTC.

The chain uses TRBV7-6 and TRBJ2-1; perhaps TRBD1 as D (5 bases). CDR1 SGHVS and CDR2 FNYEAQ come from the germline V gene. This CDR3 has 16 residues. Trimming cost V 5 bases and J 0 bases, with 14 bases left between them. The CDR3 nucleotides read TGTGCCAGCAGCCGACGGCAGGGAAGCTCCTACAATGAGCAGTTCTTC. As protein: CASSRRQGSSYNEQFF.

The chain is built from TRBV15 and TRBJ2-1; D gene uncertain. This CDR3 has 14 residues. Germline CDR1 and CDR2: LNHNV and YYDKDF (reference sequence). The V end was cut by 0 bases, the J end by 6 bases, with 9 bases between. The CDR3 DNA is TGTGCCACCAGCAGAGATCGGTGGGGCAATGAGCAGTTCTTC. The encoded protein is CATSRDRWGNEQFF.

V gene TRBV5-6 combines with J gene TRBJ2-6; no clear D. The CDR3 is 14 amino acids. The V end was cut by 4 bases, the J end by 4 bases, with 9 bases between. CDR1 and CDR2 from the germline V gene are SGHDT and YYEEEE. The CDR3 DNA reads TGTGCCAGCAGCCCAACTGCCGGGGCCAACGTCCTGACTTTC. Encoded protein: CASSPTAGANVLTF. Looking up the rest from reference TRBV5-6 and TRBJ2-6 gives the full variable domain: DAGVTQSPTHLIKTRGQQVTLRCSPKSGHDTVSWYQQALGQGPQFIFQYYEEEERQRGNFPDRFSGHQFPNYSSELNVNALLLGDSALYLCASSPTAGANVLTFGAGSRLTVL.

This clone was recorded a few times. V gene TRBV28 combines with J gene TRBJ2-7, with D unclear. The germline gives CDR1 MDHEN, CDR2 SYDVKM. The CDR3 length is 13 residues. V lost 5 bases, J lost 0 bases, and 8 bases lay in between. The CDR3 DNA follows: TGTGCCAGCAGTCCACCCCTCTCCTACGAGCAGTACTTC. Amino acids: CASSPPLSYEQYF. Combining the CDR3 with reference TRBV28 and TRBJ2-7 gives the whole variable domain DVKVTQSSRYLVKRTGEKVFLECVQDMDHENMFWYRQDPGLGLRLIYFSYDVKMKEKGDIPEGYSVSREKKERFSLILESASTNQTSMYLCASSPPLSYEQYFGPGTRLTVT.

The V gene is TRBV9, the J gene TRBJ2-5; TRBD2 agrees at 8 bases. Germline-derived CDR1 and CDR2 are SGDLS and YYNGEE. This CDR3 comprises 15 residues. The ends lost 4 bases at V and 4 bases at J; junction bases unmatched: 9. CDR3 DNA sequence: TGTGCCAGCAGCACCTTAGCGGGACTAGGAGAGACCCAGTACTTC. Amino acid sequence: CASSTLAGLGETQYF.

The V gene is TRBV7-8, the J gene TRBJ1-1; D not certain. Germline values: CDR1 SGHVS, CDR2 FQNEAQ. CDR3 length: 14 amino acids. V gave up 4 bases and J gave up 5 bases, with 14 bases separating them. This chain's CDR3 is CASSSGLGRTEAFF. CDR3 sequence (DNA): TGTGCCAGCAGCTCCGGACTGGGGAGGACTGAAGCTTTCTTT.